This T cell receptor beta chain is from a study of shared clonotypes between healthy human individuals. Across the whole study: Three plates were used per donor for CD4 naive, three for CD4 memory, two for CD8 naive and one for CD8 memory.

At a deep level, the assay was run. In the original processing: Quality scores were absent from the junction-only immunoSEQ sequences, so filtering differed. The assay was immunoSEQ multiplex PCR, and TCRdb's table has in-frame clones only and misses some. V and J calls and clone size are as listed in that table; D and trimming were resolved from the DNA. The sample shows millions of clones, 85% to 95% of them seen only once. This clone showed up just once. CD4+ cells were split into CD45RA+ naive and CD45RA-negative memory subsets. Input material: naive CD4+ T cells sorted from blood. As to subset: CD45RA+ positively selected. The origin of this receptor is a man in his late teens or twenties in good health.

DNA of the CDR3: TGCGCCAGCAGCTTGGGCTTACAGGGGAGAATCACCGGGGAGCTGTTTTTT. It specifies CASSLGLQGRITGELFF. The chain has TRBV5-1 and TRBJ2-2; 7 bases are shared with TRBD1. V lost 0 bases to trimming and J lost 4 bases; unmatched junction nucleotides: 9. From germline, CDR1 is SGHRS and CDR2 YFSETQ. The CDR3 has 17 residues.